Presented here are 27 T cell receptor beta chains from one specimen sequenced in a study of blood T cell repertoires in COVID-19. Some clones are missing from TCRdb's copy, which holds only in-frame ones; the method was immunoSEQ multiplex PCR. The sample contains 250,000 to 300,000 clones, 84% of which appear only once. The sample comprised PBMCs or T cells enriched from blood (not recorded which). These receptors were taken from a man aged 25 to 40 with acute COVID-19.

J is TRBJ2-1 and V is TRBV5-4, with 7 nucleotides matching TRBD2. J lost 0 bases, V lost 4 bases, and 1 base had no gene match. The germline V gene has CDR1 SGHNT and CDR2 YYREEE (reference sequence). The CDR3 is 14 amino acids. For the CDR3, the DNA is TGTGCCAGCAGCGGGACTATCTCCTACAATGAGCAGTTCTTC. It codes for CASSGTISYNEQFF.

In the case of this clone: The junction and the germline gene differ at one end; a read error may be behind it. J is TRBJ2-2 and V is TRBV6-5; no reliable D call. CDR3 length equals 13 residues. Germline lookup yields CDR1 MNHEY and CDR2 SVGAGI. The CDR3 spells CASSSPGTRELFF. In DNA, the CDR3 is TGTGCCAGCAGTTCCCCTGGCACCCGGGAGCTGTTTTTT.

The chain is built from TRBV5-6 and TRBJ1-1, with 9 bases identical to TRBD1. V shed 5 bases, J shed 5 bases, and the junction held 10 bases outside the gene matches. The CDR3 spans 15 residues. CDR1 is SGHDT, CDR2 YYEEEE, per germline. CDR3 region: CASRKTGGKGTEAFF. The CDR3 DNA sequence: TGTGCCAGCAGAAAAACAGGGGGCAAGGGTACTGAAGCTTTCTTT.

This chain joins TRBV29-1 and TRBJ2-5; perhaps TRBD1 as D (6 bases). The germline CDR1 and CDR2 sequences are SQVTM and ANQGSEA. The CDR3 consists of 13 residues. Trimming removed 7 bases at V and 2 bases at J, with 14 bases between. As DNA, the CDR3 is TGCAGCGGAGGGGGTGCCGTACAAGAGACCCAGTACTTC. Encoded protein: CSGGGAVQETQYF.

The V call is TRBV3-1 (or the pseudogene TRBV3-2), the J call TRBJ1-5; D is possibly TRBD1 (5 bases). The CDR3 runs to 15 residues. Trimming removed 1 base from V and 6 bases from J, with 13 bases in between. The V gene's germline CDR1 is LGHDT and CDR2 YNNKEL (reference sequence). DNA for the CDR3: TGTGCCAGCAGCCAAGCGCATTCGGGGGGTCAGCCCCAGCATTTT. As protein: CASSQAHSGGQPQHF.

V usage is TRBV19 and J usage is TRBJ1-2, with 7 bases aligning to TRBD1. CDR1 and CDR2 from the germline V gene are LNHDA and SQIVND (reference sequence). The CDR3 contains 14 residues. V shed 9 bases, J shed 8 bases, and the junction held 15 bases outside the gene matches. In DNA form, the CDR3 reads TGTGCCAGCCATGGGACAGCCAACCCAAGAGGCTACACCTTC. Encoded protein: CASHGTANPRGYTF.

This rearrangement joins TRBV24-1 to TRBJ2-1, with a tentative D call TRBD1 (5 bases). V was clipped by 6 bases and J by 1 base, with 9 bases between them. The CDR3 consists of 14 residues. Germline-derived CDR1 and CDR2 are KGHDR and SFDVKD. The CDR3: CATSKGASYNEQFF. CDR3 sequence (DNA): TGTGCCACCAGTAAAGGGGCGTCCTACAATGAGCAGTTCTTC.

The chain uses TRBV28 and TRBJ2-5, with 10 bases fitting TRBD1. Trimming removed 6 bases from V and 5 bases from J; junction bases left unmatched: 12. The CDR3 has 16 residues. CDR1 and CDR2 (germline): MDHEN, SYDVKM. The CDR3 is CASSPEGTGDAETQYF. The DNA of the CDR3 is TGTGCCAGCAGCCCTGAGGGGACAGGGGATGCGGAGACCCAGTACTTC.

In its sample, this clone was seen a few times. CDR3 nucleotides: TGTGCCAGCATGGCCCGTACCACAGATACGCAGTATTTT. It yields the protein CASMARTTDTQYF. The gene calls are TRBV6-5 and TRBJ2-3; D gene unclear. The V end lost 7 bases, the J end lost 2 bases, and 10 bases lay between the germline ends. Germline assignment: CDR1 MNHEY and CDR2 SVGAGI. CDR3 length: 13 residues.

The chain is built from TRBV2 and TRBJ2-5; 12 bases map to TRBD2. Per the germline V gene, CDR1 is SNHLY and CDR2 is FYNNEI. Germline trimming cut 0 bases from V and 4 bases from J; bases unmatched to any gene: 3. The CDR3 has 16 residues. CDR3 residues: CASSEALAGGAETQYF. For the CDR3, the DNA is TGTGCCAGCAGTGAAGCGCTAGCGGGGGGGGCAGAGACCCAGTACTTC.

This chain joins TRBV5-4 and TRBJ2-1; 12 bases line up with TRBD2. Trimming removed 4 bases from V and 2 bases from J; junction bases left unmatched: 4. CDR3 length equals 16 residues. Germline V gene data show CDR1 as SGHNT and CDR2 as YYREEE (reference sequence). The CDR3, as DNA: TGTGCCAGCAGCCCCCTAGCGGGAGGGCCCTACAATGAGCAGTTCTTC. Residues: CASSPLAGGPYNEQFF.

This chain joins TRBV21-1 and TRBJ2-1; the D call of TRBD1 is as the table states it, not checked on the DNA. TRBV21-1 constitutes a pseudogene. The CDR3 runs 14 residues. The CDR3 here is CASSAGLRGVEQFF. The DNA of the CDR3 is TGTGCCAGCAGCGCAGGGCTCCGAGGAGTGGAGCAGTTCTTC.

This clone occurred once. This chain connects TRBV7-6 to TRBJ2-2; 7 bases agree with TRBD1. The CDR3 is 16 amino acids. V shed 2 bases and J 0 bases; nucleotides not matched to a gene: 3. Germline CDR1 SGHVS, CDR2 FNYEAQ. In DNA form, the CDR3 reads TGTGCCAGCAGCTTAAATAGGGGGCCGAACACCGGGGAGCTGTTTTTT. As protein: CASSLNRGPNTGELFF.

This clone appeared many times. The rearrangement joins TRBV6-1 to TRBJ1-3, with 7 bases that match TRBD1. Germline V gene data show CDR1 as MNHNS and CDR2 as SASEGT. J was trimmed by 6 bases and V by 2 bases; bases with no gene match: 10. The CDR3 is 16 amino acids. DNA of the CDR3: TGTGCCAGCAGTGAAACCGACAGGGTTGTTACAAACACCATATATTTT. Residues: CASSETDRVVTNTIYF.

In this sample, this clone turned up once. V and J are TRBV5-4 and TRBJ2-3, with TRBD2 matching 8 bases. In germline, CDR1 is SGHNT, CDR2 YYREEE (reference sequence). The CDR3 is 17 residues long. V gave up 0 bases and J gave up 2 bases; unmatched junction bases: 8. The CDR3 region has the DNA TGTGCCAGCAGCTTGGGAGGGACTAGTAGTGTCACAGATACGCAGTATTTT. Its protein is CASSLGGTSSVTDTQYF.

This clone was detected once. The chain couples TRBV18 to TRBJ1-5, with TRBD1 as a possible D gene (5 bases). The ends were cut back, 2 bases at V and 2 bases at J, with 10 bases in the middle. Germline assignment: CDR1 KGHSH and CDR2 LQKENI. The CDR3 totals 15 residues. The CDR3 loop reads CASSPGGGGNQPQHF. The CDR3 DNA follows: TGTGCCAGCTCACCAGGGGGAGGTGGCAATCAGCCCCAGCATTTT.

This clone appeared a single time. The V gene is TRBV5-4, the J gene TRBJ1-1; 10 nucleotides match TRBD1. Losses at the gene ends were 10 bases for V and 4 bases for J; bases not matched to a gene: 13. The CDR3 runs 15 residues. Germline CDR1 SGHNT, CDR2 YYREEE (reference sequence). The DNA of the CDR3 is TGTGCCGTTCCAGGACAGGGGGTCTTTGGCACTGAAGCTTTCTTT. Amino acid sequence: CAVPGQGVFGTEAFF.

The chain links TRBV2 to TRBJ1-5; 7 positions match TRBD1. CDR1 and CDR2 (germline): SNHLY, FYNNEI. V dropped 6 bases and J dropped 7; count of bases not matched to a gene: 6. This CDR3 has 13 residues. In DNA, the CDR3 is TGTGCCAGCAGGGGGGACAGCCGACAGCCCCAGCATTTT. It is translated as CASRGDSRQPQHF.

A word on this clone: This specimen includes other DNA sequences encoding the same CDR3. V gene TRBV14 combines with J gene TRBJ1-2; D might be TRBD1 (5 bases). Trimming took off 6 bases at V and 6 bases at J, with 11 bases between the two ends. Per germline, CDR1 SGHDN and CDR2 FVKESK. The CDR3 is 12 residues long. The CDR3 nucleotides are TGTGCCAGCAGTCCTACGGGGGATGGCTACACCTTC. This encodes CASSPTGDGYTF.

Here the CDR3 DNA reads TGTGCCAGCAGCTTAACCTTAGGGGGCGGCACAGATACGCAGTATTTT. Amino acid sequence: CASSLTLGGGTDTQYF. The chain is built from TRBV7-8 and TRBJ2-3, with TRBD1 matching over 7 bases. The V gene end was trimmed by 2 bases and the J gene end by 1 base; junction bases not matched to a gene: 6. Germline lookup yields CDR1 SGHVS and CDR2 FQNEAQ. The CDR3 covers 16 residues.

This chain links TRBV20-1 with TRBJ1-1; weak D call: TRBD1 (6 bases). Trimming took 3 bases from V and 8 from J, leaving 13 bases between them. The CDR3 has 12 residues. Germline values: CDR1 DFQATT, CDR2 SNEGSKA (reference sequence). CDR3 in DNA: TGCAGTGCTAGTTCGGGGGGCAGCGAAGCTTTCTTT. This codes for CSASSGGSEAFF.

This clone was counted a few times. This chain connects TRBV5-1 to TRBJ2-3, with D tentatively TRBD2 (6 bases). This CDR3 comprises 16 residues. With 1 base removed from V and 1 base from J, the gap between germline ends came to 13 bases. CDR1 is SGHRS, CDR2 YFSETQ, per germline. DNA for the CDR3: TGCGCCAGCAGCTTGATGTTACCGGGAGGCACAGATACGCAGTATTTT. It yields the protein CASSLMLPGGTDTQYF.

This clone was detected once. This may be a read error: a much more frequent sequence differs by one nucleotide. The DNA for the CDR3 is TGTGCCAGCAGTCCACGGACAGGGAACTATGGCTACACCTTC. Its protein is CASSPRTGNYGYTF. The genes are TRBV2 and TRBJ1-2; 8 bases fit TRBD1. The CDR3 is made up of 14 amino acids. In germline, CDR1 is SNHLY, CDR2 FYNNEI. The V gene end was trimmed by 5 bases and the J gene end by 2 bases; junction bases not matched to a gene: 4. Full variable domain (rest looked up from reference TRBV2 and TRBJ1-2): EPEVTQTPSHQVTQMGQEVILRCVPISNHLYFYWYRQILGQKVEFLVSFYNNEISEKSEIFDDQFSVERPDGSNFTLKIRSTKLEDSAMYFCASSPRTGNYGYTFGSGTRLTVV.

The chain combines TRBV4-1 with TRBJ1-2; weak D call: TRBD1 (5 bases). The germline gives CDR1 MGHRA, CDR2 YSYEKL. This CDR3 contains 12 residues. The V gene lost 4 bases and the J gene lost 6 bases, with 9 bases spanning the gap. CDR3 DNA: TGCGCCAGCAGCCGAGTAGGGGATGGCTACACCTTC. This encodes CASSRVGDGYTF.

The V call is TRBV5-1, the J call TRBJ1-6; no clear D. Trimming removed 0 bases from V and 2 bases from J, with 9 bases in between. The CDR3 has 16 amino acids. Germline V lookup: CDR1 SGHRS, CDR2 YFSETQ. The CDR3 loop is CASSLAGVAYNSPLHF. Here the CDR3 DNA reads TGCGCCAGCAGCTTGGCCGGGGTCGCCTATAATTCACCCCTCCACTTT.

V is TRBV6-1 and J is TRBJ2-3, with D possibly being TRBD2 (7 bases). Germline V gives CDR1 MNHNS, CDR2 SASEGT. The CDR3 runs to 16 residues. V was pared by 0 bases and J by 2 bases, with 12 bases between. CDR3 sequence (DNA): TGTGCCAGCAGTGAAGCGTTCGGGGGGCCCACAGATACGCAGTATTTT. Translated: CASSEAFGGPTDTQYF.

In its sample, this clone was seen once. V gene TRBV5-6 combines with J gene TRBJ2-1; 9 nucleotides agree with TRBD2. Losses at the gene ends were 4 bases for V and 1 base for J; bases not matched to a gene: 6. The germline gives CDR1 SGHDT, CDR2 YYEEEE. The CDR3 is made up of 16 amino acids. This CDR3 reads CASSEPSGGSYNEQFF. In DNA form, the CDR3 reads TGTGCCAGCAGCGAACCGAGCGGGGGGTCCTACAATGAGCAGTTCTTC.